This T cell receptor beta chain was identified in a study of blood T cells in healthy people across ages. The CDR3 extends over 15 amino acids. A second roughly 6 to 12 cycle PCR used barcoded and J-beta primers. CDR3-containing paired-end reads numbering at least 2.5 million came from each sample. Each CDR3 protein is one row after TCRdb ran MiXCR on the 5' RACE reads. The sample holds about 800,000 distinct CDR3 sequences, 20% to 30% seen once. As concerns this clonotype: The target antigen is unknown.

Study outcomes and limitations: The study found TCR beta diversity correlated strongly with naive T cell percentage.

This same sample was also taken into another study, of T cells of mothers and their children.

The genes are TRBV21-1 and TRBJ2-7. TRBV21-1 is recorded as a pseudogene. The sample comprised blood. The clonotype comes from a boy aged 5-17 years in good health. Here the CDR3 reads CASSKARRSTYEQYF. In nucleotides, the CDR3 is TGTGCCAGCAGCAAAGCTCGGCGGAGTACCTACGAGCAGTACTTC.